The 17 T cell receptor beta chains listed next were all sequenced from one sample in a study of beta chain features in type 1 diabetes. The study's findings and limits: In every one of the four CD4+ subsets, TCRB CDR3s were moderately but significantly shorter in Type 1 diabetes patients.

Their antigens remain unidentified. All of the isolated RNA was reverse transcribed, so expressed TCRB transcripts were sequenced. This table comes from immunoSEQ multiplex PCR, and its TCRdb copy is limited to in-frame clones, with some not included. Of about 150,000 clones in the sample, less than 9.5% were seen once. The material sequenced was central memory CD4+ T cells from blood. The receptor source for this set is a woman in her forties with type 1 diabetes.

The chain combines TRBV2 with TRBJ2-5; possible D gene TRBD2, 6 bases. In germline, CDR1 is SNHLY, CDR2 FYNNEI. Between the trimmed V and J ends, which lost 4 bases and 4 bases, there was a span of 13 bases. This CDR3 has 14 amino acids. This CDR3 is CASSGSAGGETQYF. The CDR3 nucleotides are TGTGCCAGCAGTGGGAGCGCCGGGGGAGAGACCCAGTACTTC.

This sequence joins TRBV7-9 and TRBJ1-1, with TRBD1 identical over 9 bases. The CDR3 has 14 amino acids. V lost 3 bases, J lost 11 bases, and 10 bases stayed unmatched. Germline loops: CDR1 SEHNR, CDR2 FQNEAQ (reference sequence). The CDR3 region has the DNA TGTGCCAGCAGCTTTGATACCGGGACAGGGCATGCTTTCTTT. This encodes CASSFDTGTGHAFF.

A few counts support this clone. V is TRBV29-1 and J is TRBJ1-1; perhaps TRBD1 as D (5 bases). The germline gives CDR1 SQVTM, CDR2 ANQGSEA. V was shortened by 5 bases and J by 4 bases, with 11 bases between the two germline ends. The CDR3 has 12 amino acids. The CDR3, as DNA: TGCAGCGTTTCGCAGGGAGGCACTGAAGCTTTCTTT. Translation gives CSVSQGGTEAFF.

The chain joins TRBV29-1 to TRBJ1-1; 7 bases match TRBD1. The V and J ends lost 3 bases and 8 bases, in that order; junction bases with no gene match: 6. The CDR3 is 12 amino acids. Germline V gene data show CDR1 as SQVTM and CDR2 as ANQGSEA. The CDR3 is CSVEEGAREAFF. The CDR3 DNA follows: TGCAGCGTTGAGGAGGGGGCCAGGGAAGCTTTCTTT.

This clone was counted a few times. CDR3 in DNA: TGTGCCAGCTCACCAACGGGGGATACGCAGTATTTT. Amino acids: CASSPTGDTQYF. J is TRBJ2-3 and V is TRBV18; D is perhaps TRBD2 (5 bases). V was trimmed by 2 bases and J by 6 bases, leaving 6 bases between them. The CDR3 has 12 residues. CDR1 and CDR2 (germline): KGHSH, LQKENI.

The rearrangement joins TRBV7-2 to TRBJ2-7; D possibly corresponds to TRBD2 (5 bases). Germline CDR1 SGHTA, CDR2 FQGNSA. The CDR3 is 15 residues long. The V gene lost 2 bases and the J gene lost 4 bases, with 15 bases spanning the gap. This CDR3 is CASSLNRGSGYEQYF. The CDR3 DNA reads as TGTGCCAGCAGCTTAAATCGCGGGTCTGGGTACGAGCAGTACTTC. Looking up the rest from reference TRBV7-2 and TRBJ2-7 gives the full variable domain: GAGVSQSPSNKVTEKGKDVELRCDPISGHTALYWYRQSLGQGLEFLIYFQGNSAPDKSGLPSDRFSAERTGGSVSTLTIQRTQQEDSAVYLCASSLNRGSGYEQYFGPGTRLTVT.

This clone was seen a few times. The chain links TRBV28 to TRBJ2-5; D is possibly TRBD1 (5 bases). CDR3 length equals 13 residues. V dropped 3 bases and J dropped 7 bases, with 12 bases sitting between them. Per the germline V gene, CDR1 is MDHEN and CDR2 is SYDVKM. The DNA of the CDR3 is TGTGCCAGCAGTTTCTCAGGGCCAGGGACCCAGTACTTC. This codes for CASSFSGPGTQYF.

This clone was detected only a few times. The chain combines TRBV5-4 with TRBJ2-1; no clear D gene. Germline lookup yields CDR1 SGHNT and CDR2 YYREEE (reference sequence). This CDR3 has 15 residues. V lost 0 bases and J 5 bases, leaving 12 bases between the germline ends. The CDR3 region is CASSLDSRPNNEQFF. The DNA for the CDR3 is TGTGCCAGCAGCTTGGACAGCCGACCGAACAATGAGCAGTTCTTC.

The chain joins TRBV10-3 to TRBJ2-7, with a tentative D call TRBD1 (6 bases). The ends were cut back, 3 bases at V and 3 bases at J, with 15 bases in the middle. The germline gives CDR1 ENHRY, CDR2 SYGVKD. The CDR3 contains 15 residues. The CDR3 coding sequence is TGTGCCATCAGTGACTCCGGGGCAGGGGTCTACGAGCAGTACTTC. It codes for CAISDSGAGVYEQYF.

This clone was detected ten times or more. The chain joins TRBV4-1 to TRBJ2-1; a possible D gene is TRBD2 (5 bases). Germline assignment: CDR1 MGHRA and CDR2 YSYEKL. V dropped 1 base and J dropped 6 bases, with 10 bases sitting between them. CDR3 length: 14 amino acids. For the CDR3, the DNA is TGCGCCAGCAGCCAAGGTTACCGGGGCAATGAGCAGTTCTTC. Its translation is CASSQGYRGNEQFF.

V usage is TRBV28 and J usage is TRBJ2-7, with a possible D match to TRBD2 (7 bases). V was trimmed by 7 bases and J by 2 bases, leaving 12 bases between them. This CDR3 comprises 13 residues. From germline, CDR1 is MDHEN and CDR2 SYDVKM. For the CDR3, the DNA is TGTGCCAGCACCGTAGGGGGGGCCTACGAGCAGTACTTC. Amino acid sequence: CASTVGGAYEQYF.

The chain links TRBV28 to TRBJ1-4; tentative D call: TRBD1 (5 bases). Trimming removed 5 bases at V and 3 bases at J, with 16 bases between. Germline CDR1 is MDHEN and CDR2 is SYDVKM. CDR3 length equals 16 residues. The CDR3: CASSTPSRAANEKLFF. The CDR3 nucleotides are TGTGCCAGCAGTACGCCATCCAGGGCGGCTAATGAAAAACTGTTTTTT. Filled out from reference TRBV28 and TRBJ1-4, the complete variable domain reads DVKVTQSSRYLVKRTGEKVFLECVQDMDHENMFWYRQDPGLGLRLIYFSYDVKMKEKGDIPEGYSVSREKKERFSLILESASTNQTSMYLCASSTPSRAANEKLFFGSGTQLSVL.

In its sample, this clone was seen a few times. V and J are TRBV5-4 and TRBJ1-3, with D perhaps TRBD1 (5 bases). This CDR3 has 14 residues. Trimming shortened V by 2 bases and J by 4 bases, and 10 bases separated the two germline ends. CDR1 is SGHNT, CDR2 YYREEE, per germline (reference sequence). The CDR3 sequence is CASSLKGAGNTIYF. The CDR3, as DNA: TGTGCCAGCAGCTTAAAAGGGGCAGGAAACACCATATATTTT. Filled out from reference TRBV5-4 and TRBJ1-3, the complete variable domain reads ETGVTQSPTHLIKTRGQQVTLRCSSQSGHNTVSWYQQALGQGPQFIFQYYREEENGRGNFPPRFSGLQFPNYSSELNVNALELDDSALYLCASSLKGAGNTIYFGEGSWLTVV.

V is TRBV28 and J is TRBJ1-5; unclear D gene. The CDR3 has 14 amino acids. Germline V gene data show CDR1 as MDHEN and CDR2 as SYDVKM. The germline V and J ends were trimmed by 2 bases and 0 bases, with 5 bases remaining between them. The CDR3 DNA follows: TGTGCCAGCAGTTTAGAACTTAGCAATCAGCCCCAGCATTTT. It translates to CASSLELSNQPQHF.

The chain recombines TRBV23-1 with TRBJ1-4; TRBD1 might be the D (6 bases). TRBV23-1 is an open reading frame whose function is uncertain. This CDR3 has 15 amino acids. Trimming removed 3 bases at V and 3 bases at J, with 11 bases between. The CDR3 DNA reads TGCGCCAGCAGTCAGTCAGGGGTTGCTAATGAAAAACTGTTTTTT. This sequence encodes CASSQSGVANEKLFF.

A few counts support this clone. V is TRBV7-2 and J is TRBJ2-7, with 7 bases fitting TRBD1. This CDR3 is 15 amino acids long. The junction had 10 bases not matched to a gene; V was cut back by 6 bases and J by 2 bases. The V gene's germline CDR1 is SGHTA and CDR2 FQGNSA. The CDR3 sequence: CASSLEWDSTYEQYF. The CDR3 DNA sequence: TGTGCCAGCAGTCTTGAATGGGACAGCACCTACGAGCAGTACTTC.

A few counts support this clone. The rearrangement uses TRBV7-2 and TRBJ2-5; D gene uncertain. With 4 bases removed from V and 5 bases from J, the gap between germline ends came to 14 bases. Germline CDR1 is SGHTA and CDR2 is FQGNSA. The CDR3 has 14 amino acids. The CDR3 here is CASSSPRKLETQYF. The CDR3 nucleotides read TGTGCCAGCAGCTCACCGAGGAAGTTGGAGACCCAGTACTTC.